Listed here are 15 T cell receptor beta chains from one sample, sequenced in a study of CD8+ T cells in alopecia areata. In each case, RNA was isolated and then reverse transcribed into cDNA as the sequencing template. TCRdb's table, derived via immunoSEQ multiplex PCR, lists solely in-frame clones and lacks some. There are 110,000 to 150,000 clones in the sample; about 60% occur only once, and under 7.5% lies in the top ten. The sample was CD4+ T cells sorted from blood, taken at week 0. The receptors derive from a human donor with alopecia areata.

This clone was recorded a few times. V and J are TRBV30 and TRBJ2-7; tentative D call: TRBD1 (6 bases). The CDR3 length is 11 residues. CDR1 is GTSNPN and CDR2 is SVGIG in the germline V gene (reference sequence). Deletions cut 3 bases from V and 5 bases from J, with 8 bases between. The CDR3 DNA sequence: TGTGCCTGGAGGGCAGGGGACGAGCAGTACTTC. Its protein product is CAWRAGDEQYF.

This clone was recorded only once. The chain employs TRBV4-3 and TRBJ2-5; D is possibly TRBD1 (5 bases). This CDR3 has 16 amino acids. Trimming cost V 0 bases and J 2 bases, with 13 bases left between them. Germline values: CDR1 LGHNA, CDR2 YSLEER. Here the CDR3 DNA reads TGCGCCAGCAGCCAAGATCTTAAGGGGCTTCAAGAGACCCAGTACTTC. Protein sequence: CASSQDLKGLQETQYF.

This rearrangement joins TRBV27 to TRBJ2-5; D is unresolved. The V gene lost 5 bases and the J gene lost 0 bases, with 7 bases spanning the gap. The CDR3 extends over 13 amino acids. CDR1 and CDR2 from the germline V gene are MNHEY and SMNVEV (reference sequence). CDR3 protein: CASSASYQETQYF. The CDR3 DNA reads as TGTGCCAGCAGTGCATCGTACCAAGAGACCCAGTACTTC.

CDR3 region: CASSFDTDRTQYF. The CDR3 nucleotides are TGTGCCAGCAGCTTTGACACCGATCGGACCCAGTACTTC. The V gene is TRBV7-9, the J gene TRBJ2-5; no clear D gene. The V end was cut by 3 bases, the J end by 7 bases, with 12 bases between. The V gene's germline CDR1 is SEHNR and CDR2 FQNEAQ (reference sequence). The length of the CDR3 is 13 residues. Full variable domain (remainder filled in from reference TRBV7-9 and TRBJ2-5): DTGVSQNPRHKITKRGQNVTFRCDPISEHNRLYWYRQTLGQGPEFLTYFQNEAQLEKSRLLSDRFSAERPKGSFSTLEIQRTEQGDSAMYLCASSFDTDRTQYFGPGTRLLVL.

V is TRBV2 and J is TRBJ2-3; D possibly corresponds to TRBD1 (6 bases). V was trimmed by 1 base and J by 1 base, leaving 9 bases between them. Germline CDR1 SNHLY, CDR2 FYNNEI. The CDR3 consists of 15 residues. The CDR3 DNA is TGTGCCAGCAGTGAAGATGCAGGGGGCACAGATACGCAGTATTTT. Translated: CASSEDAGGTDTQYF.

The chain is built from TRBV2 and TRBJ2-7; 8 bases align to TRBD1. The CDR3 loop spans 14 amino acids. CDR1 and CDR2 (germline): SNHLY, FYNNEI. The trim removed 4 bases at V and 3 bases at J, leaving 5 bases unmatched. The CDR3 nucleotides read TGTGCCAGCAGTGGACAGGGGTTTAGCTACGAGCAGTACTTC. Translated, it gives CASSGQGFSYEQYF.

This rearrangement joins TRBV29-1 to TRBJ1-5; D unclear. The CDR3 runs to 14 residues. Germline V CDR1 and CDR2: SQVTM, ANQGSEA. Trimming shortened V by 4 bases and J by 1 base, and 11 bases separated the two germline ends. The CDR3 loop reads CSVGSSLSNQPQHF. The CDR3 region has the DNA TGCAGCGTTGGCAGCAGTCTGAGCAATCAGCCCCAGCATTTT.

The chain combines TRBV29-1 with TRBJ2-5, with 7 positions matching TRBD2. Germline CDR1 and CDR2: SQVTM and ANQGSEA. The CDR3 is made up of 15 amino acids. After removal of 8 bases from V and 1 base from J, the junction contained 13 bases not matched to a gene. This chain's CDR3 is CSTSPVGGGQETQYF. As DNA, the CDR3 is TGCAGCACCTCCCCGGTGGGGGGGGGCCAAGAGACCCAGTACTTC.

In its sample, this clone was seen a few times. The rearrangement uses TRBV25-1 and TRBJ2-3; 7 nucleotides align to TRBD1. The CDR3 is made up of 13 amino acids. V shed 5 bases and J 3 bases; nucleotides not matched to a gene: 2. Looked up from germline, CDR1 is MGHDK and CDR2 is SYGVNS. In DNA, the CDR3 is TGTGCCAGCAGTACGACAGGGACAGATACGCAGTATTTT. Its translation is CASSTTGTDTQYF.

The chain couples TRBV5-6 to TRBJ2-5; 8 nucleotides line up with TRBD2. V was pared by 6 bases and J by 5 bases, with 6 bases of the junction left unmatched. The CDR3 has 13 amino acids. Germline CDR1 and CDR2: SGHDT and YYEEEE. CDR3 DNA: TGTGCCAGCAACAGCGGGGGCGTGGAGACCCAGTACTTC. The encoded protein is CASNSGGVETQYF.

CDR3 bases: TGCGCCAGCAGCCAGTATTCACCCCTCCACTTT. Its protein product is CASSQYSPLHF. The V call is TRBV5-1, the J call TRBJ1-6; D unclear. The CDR3 is made up of 11 amino acids. Per the germline V gene, CDR1 is SGHRS and CDR2 is YFSETQ. V was trimmed by 4 bases and J by 8 bases, leaving 4 bases between them.

This chain connects TRBV2 to TRBJ1-5; the D is unclear. Germline V lookup: CDR1 SNHLY, CDR2 FYNNEI. Trimming cost V 7 bases and J 3 bases, with 10 bases left between them. The length of the CDR3 is 13 residues. The CDR3 protein is CASTPGHNQPQHF. The CDR3, as DNA: TGTGCCAGCACCCCGGGCCACAATCAGCCCCAGCATTTT.

The chain links TRBV29-1 to TRBJ1-2; the match to TRBD1 covers 7 bases. This CDR3 contains 14 residues. The germline gives CDR1 SQVTM, CDR2 ANQGSEA. Trimming at V came to 8 bases and at J to 8 bases, leaving 17 bases not matched to a gene. In DNA form, the CDR3 reads TGCAGCCTTGGAACAGGGGCGCTGGGTGGAGGCTACACCTTC. Its protein is CSLGTGALGGGYTF.

This clone was seen more than once but under ten times. The chain couples TRBV7-8 to TRBJ1-1; D uncertain. From germline, CDR1 is SGHVS and CDR2 FQNEAQ. Trimming cost V 5 bases and J 4 bases, with 20 bases left between them. CDR3 length equals 16 residues. CDR3 residues: CASSPRPPDLRTEAFF. Written as DNA, the CDR3 is TGTGCCAGCAGCCCCCGACCGCCCGACTTACGCACTGAAGCTTTCTTT. The full variable domain, rest sourced from reference TRBV7-8 and TRBJ1-1, is GAGVSQSPRYKVAKRGQDVALRCDPISGHVSLFWYQQALGQGPEFLTYFQNEAQLDKSGLPSDRFFAERPEGSVSTLKIQRTQQEDSAVYLCASSPRPPDLRTEAFFGQGTRLTVV.

This chain links TRBV15 with TRBJ2-5; no definite D call. Per germline, CDR1 LNHNV and CDR2 YYDKDF (reference sequence). Trimming cost V 1 base and J 4 bases, with 22 bases left between them. The length of the CDR3 is 18 residues. The CDR3 sequence is CATSRGIGSPALGETQYF. The CDR3 DNA is TGTGCCACCAGCAGAGGTATAGGCAGTCCGGCATTGGGAGAGACCCAGTACTTC.